The 30 T cell receptor beta chains below all came from one sample that was sequenced in a study of CD8+ T cells in alopecia areata. The treatment: oral pan-JAK inhibitor, 5-10 mg twice daily. RNA was isolated and reverse transcribed to cDNA, the sequencing template. The data were produced by immunoSEQ multiplex PCR, yet TCRdb's version contains in-frame clones alone and is incomplete. Here the sample spans 200,000 to 250,000 clones, around 65% being singletons. Sequenced material: CD4+ T cells sorted from blood, taken at week 4, from a patient treated with tofacitinib. These receptors were collected from a human donor with alopecia areata.

The chain links TRBV5-4 to TRBJ2-1; 9 bases are a match to TRBD2. After removal of 2 bases from V and 5 bases from J, the junction contained 5 bases not matched to a gene. The germline V gene has CDR1 SGHNT and CDR2 YYREEE (reference sequence). The CDR3 contains 15 residues. The CDR3 DNA sequence: TGTGCCAGCAGCTTAAGCCTAGCGGGGAACAATGAGCAGTTCTTC. Protein product: CASSLSLAGNNEQFF.

The chain combines TRBV30 with TRBJ1-1; the D gene is possibly TRBD1 (6 bases). Per the germline V gene, CDR1 is GTSNPN and CDR2 is SVGIG (reference sequence). CDR3 length: 15 residues. Trimming took 4 bases from V and 0 from J, leaving 15 bases between them. CDR3 sequence reads: CAWTRGGAMNTEAFF. The DNA of the CDR3 is TGTGCCTGGACGCGCGGGGGGGCGATGAACACTGAAGCTTTCTTT.

The rearrangement uses TRBV27 and TRBJ1-5; the D is unclear. Trimming removed 5 bases from V and 6 bases from J, with 17 bases in between. Germline V gene lookup returns CDR1 MNHEY and CDR2 SMNVEV (reference sequence). The CDR3 contains 15 residues. The CDR3: CASSPLSRGGQPQHF. The DNA of the CDR3 is TGTGCCAGCAGTCCACTTAGTCGGGGTGGTCAGCCCCAGCATTTT.

This clone was detected once. The chain joins TRBV7-8 to TRBJ1-5; perhaps TRBD1 as D (6 bases). Germline CDR1 and CDR2: SGHVS and FQNEAQ. The germline V and J ends were trimmed by 1 base and 7 bases, with 14 bases remaining between them. The CDR3 covers 15 residues. This CDR3 is CASSLGQAGGQPQHF. The CDR3 bases are TGTGCCAGCAGCTTAGGACAGGCCGGCGGGCAGCCCCAGCATTTT. The full variable domain, rest sourced from reference TRBV7-8 and TRBJ1-5, is GAGVSQSPRYKVAKRGQDVALRCDPISGHVSLFWYQQALGQGPEFLTYFQNEAQLDKSGLPSDRFFAERPEGSVSTLKIQRTQQEDSAVYLCASSLGQAGGQPQHFGDGTRLSIL.

The chain combines TRBV27 with TRBJ1-4, with a weak D call TRBD1 (6 bases). CDR1 and CDR2 (germline): MNHEY, SMNVEV (reference sequence). Trimming pared 2 bases from V and 7 bases from J, leaving 11 bases between. This CDR3 has 14 residues. The CDR3 spells CASSLQQGSEKLFF. For the CDR3, the DNA is TGTGCCAGCAGTTTACAACAGGGTAGTGAAAAACTGTTTTTT.

CDR3 region: CAWSGDRTSGGHNEQFF. The CDR3 DNA is TGTGCCTGGAGTGGGGATCGGACTAGCGGGGGTCACAATGAGCAGTTCTTC. This rearrangement joins TRBV30 to TRBJ2-1; 13 bases agree with TRBD2. J was trimmed by 5 bases and V by 1 base; bases with no gene match: 8. The germline gives CDR1 GTSNPN, CDR2 SVGIG (reference sequence). This CDR3 comprises 17 residues.

This clone was found a few times. The V gene is TRBV6-5, the J gene TRBJ2-1, with a tentative D call TRBD2 (6 bases). V lost 4 bases and J lost 2, with 15 bases in between. Germline assignment: CDR1 MNHEY and CDR2 SVGAGI. The CDR3 sequence is 16 residues long. The CDR3 coding sequence is TGTGCCAGCAGTTCCACAACTAGCATGACCTACAATGAGCAGTTCTTC. Its translation is CASSSTTSMTYNEQFF.

In DNA, the CDR3 is TGTGCCAGCAGCCAAGATCCGAGCGCCGGGGAGCTGTTTTTT. Its translation: CASSQDPSAGELFF. V gene TRBV4-2 combines with J gene TRBJ2-2, with D uncertain. Trimming stripped 0 bases from V and 6 bases from J, with 8 bases between. The CDR3 has 14 residues. CDR1 is LGHNA and CDR2 is YNFKEQ in the germline V gene.

This clone came up a few times. The genes are TRBV7-4 and TRBJ2-5, with D tentatively TRBD2 (6 bases). Germline CDR1 SGHVT, CDR2 SQSDAQ. The V end lost 10 bases, the J end lost 5 bases, and 20 bases lay between the germline ends. This CDR3 has 14 amino acids. CDR3 DNA sequence: TGTGCCAACGTTTGGGGGGACCCCCATGAGACCCAGTACTTC. Translation: CANVWGDPHETQYF.

The rearrangement uses TRBV7-3 and TRBJ1-5; TRBD1 matches at 7 bases. The CDR3 loop spans 13 amino acids. V lost 5 bases to trimming and J lost 10 bases; unmatched junction nucleotides: 8. Germline V gene lookup returns CDR1 SGHTA and CDR2 FQGTGA. CDR3 bases: TGTGCCAGCAGCCCGACAGGGCCGGGACCCCAGCATTTT. Amino acids: CASSPTGPGPQHF.

Ten or more counts support this clone. The chain combines TRBV11-2 with TRBJ2-1; D is perhaps TRBD2 (6 bases). Germline CDR1 is SGHAT and CDR2 is FQNNGV. The CDR3 runs 15 residues. Trimming left V 2 bases short and J 4 bases short, with 12 bases between. CDR3 protein: CASSLTGGPYNEQFF. The CDR3 bases are TGTGCCAGCAGCTTAACCGGGGGACCTTACAATGAGCAGTTCTTC.

The V gene is TRBV4-2, the J gene TRBJ2-3; 9 nucleotides line up with TRBD2. The germline gives CDR1 LGHNA, CDR2 YNFKEQ. This CDR3 contains 16 residues. The trim removed 3 bases at V and 0 bases at J, leaving 4 bases unmatched. This CDR3 reads CASSQERGASTDTQYF. The CDR3 bases are TGTGCCAGCAGCCAGGAGCGGGGGGCCAGCACAGATACGCAGTATTTT.

The rearrangement links TRBV29-1 to TRBJ2-2; D is unresolved. Looked up from germline, CDR1 is SQVTM and CDR2 is ANQGSEA. The CDR3 contains 13 residues. Trimming left V 3 bases short and J 0 bases short, with 5 bases between. DNA of the CDR3: TGCAGCGTTGAGCAGACGAACACCGGGGAGCTGTTTTTT. Amino acids: CSVEQTNTGELFF.

The chain joins TRBV19 to TRBJ2-6; D is unclear. Trimming removed 5 bases at V and 0 bases at J, with 8 bases between. The V gene's germline CDR1 is LNHDA and CDR2 SQIVND (reference sequence). The CDR3 is 15 residues long. DNA of the CDR3: TGTGCCAGTAGTTCTCAAAGCTCTGGGGCCAACGTCCTGACTTTC. Translating it yields CASSSQSSGANVLTF.

J is TRBJ1-2 and V is TRBV29-1; 9 nucleotides align to TRBD1. Trimming removed 3 bases from V and 7 bases from J; junction bases left unmatched: 3. Germline CDR1 and CDR2: SQVTM and ANQGSEA. The CDR3 is 12 amino acids. CDR3 protein: CSVDDRGFGYTF. CDR3 nucleotides: TGCAGCGTTGACGACAGGGGGTTTGGCTACACCTTC.

CDR3 bases: TGTGCCAGCAGCATGACTAGCGGGGGGGCCACGCAGTTCTTC. It codes for CASSMTSGGATQFF. The chain joins TRBV9 to TRBJ2-1; TRBD2 aligns across 14 bases. Germline V gives CDR1 SGDLS, CDR2 YYNGEE. V dropped 4 bases and J dropped 12; count of bases not matched to a gene: 6. This CDR3 is built from 14 residues.

Within the sample, this clone is medium-sized. The V call is TRBV7-9, the J call TRBJ1-1, with TRBD1 as a possible D gene (5 bases). The CDR3 totals 14 residues. Germline CDR1 is SEHNR and CDR2 is FQNEAQ (reference sequence). Trimming shortened V by 5 bases and J by 1 base, and 11 bases separated the two germline ends. The CDR3 here is CASSQEGRNTEAFF. CDR3 DNA sequence: TGTGCCAGCAGCCAAGAGGGGAGGAACACTGAAGCTTTCTTT.

This clone was seen only a few times. The gene calls are TRBV6-6 and TRBJ2-5; D uncertain. Looked up from germline, CDR1 is MNHNY and CDR2 is SVGAGI (reference sequence). There are 14 residues in the CDR3. Trimming took 6 bases from V and 1 from J, leaving 12 bases between them. The CDR3 nucleotides are TGTGCCAGCAGCCAAGGTCGGACCCAAGAGACCCAGTACTTC. This sequence encodes CASSQGRTQETQYF.

This clone was counted between two and nine times. CDR3 sequence: CASSPIEGSSYNEQFF. In DNA, the CDR3 is TGTGCCAGCAGCCCTATTGAGGGGAGCTCCTACAATGAGCAGTTCTTC. The chain joins TRBV7-6 to TRBJ2-1; tentatively, D is TRBD1 or TRBD2 (5 bases each). The ends were cut back, 5 bases at V and 0 bases at J, with 14 bases in the middle. Germline V gives CDR1 SGHVS, CDR2 FNYEAQ. This CDR3 region has 16 residues.

The J gene is TRBJ2-7, the V gene TRBV15, with 8 bases fitting TRBD1. Trimming took 3 bases from V and 3 from J; bases not matched to a gene: 1. Germline CDR1 reads LNHNV; CDR2 reads YYDKDF (reference sequence). The CDR3 has 13 amino acids. The CDR3 bases are TGTGCCACCAGCAGCGACAGGGGCTACGAGCAGTACTTC. Protein sequence: CATSSDRGYEQYF.

The genes are TRBV7-9 and TRBJ1-1; TRBD1 aligns across 7 bases. Trimming at V came to 4 bases and at J to 1 base, leaving 3 bases not matched to a gene. The CDR3 sequence is 14 residues long. Germline CDR1 SEHNR, CDR2 FQNEAQ (reference sequence). CDR3 sequence reads: CASSSWDRNTEAFF. The CDR3 DNA is TGTGCCAGCAGCTCGTGGGACAGGAACACTGAAGCTTTCTTT.

The V call is TRBV4-1, the J call TRBJ2-7; 10 bases line up with TRBD1. V was clipped by 3 bases and J by 3 bases; unmatched bases: 8. This CDR3 region has 16 residues. In germline, CDR1 is MGHRA, CDR2 YSYEKL. Written as DNA, the CDR3 is TGCGCCAGCAGCCAGGTCAGCGGGACAGGGGACTACGAGCAGTACTTC. This codes for CASSQVSGTGDYEQYF.

This chain connects TRBV5-4 to TRBJ2-5; perhaps TRBD2 as D (5 bases). Germline V lookup: CDR1 SGHNT, CDR2 YYREEE (reference sequence). Trimming removed 1 base at V and 5 bases at J, with 12 bases between. The length of the CDR3 is 14 residues. CDR3 amino acids: CASSLLGGSETQYF. The CDR3 DNA reads as TGTGCCAGCAGCTTGTTAGGAGGCAGTGAGACCCAGTACTTC.

This clone was observed a handful of times. The gene calls are TRBV10-3 and TRBJ1-5, with 7 bases identical to TRBD1. This CDR3 has 13 amino acids. Per the germline V gene, CDR1 is ENHRY and CDR2 is SYGVKD. Germline trimming cut 6 bases from V and 2 bases from J; bases unmatched to any gene: 1. CDR3 amino acids: CAIRGQGNQPQHF. CDR3 nucleotide sequence: TGTGCCATCAGAGGACAGGGCAATCAGCCCCAGCATTTT.

This chain links TRBV5-1 with TRBJ1-5; 7 bases line up with TRBD1. CDR3 size: 15 residues. Germline assignment: CDR1 SGHRS and CDR2 YFSETQ. The V gene end was trimmed by 2 bases and the J gene end by 0 bases; junction bases not matched to a gene: 2. CDR3 protein: CASSLGGISNQPQHF. In DNA, the CDR3 is TGCGCCAGCAGCTTAGGGGGCATTAGCAATCAGCCCCAGCATTTT. Using reference TRBV5-1 and TRBJ1-5 for the parts outside the CDR3, the full variable domain is KAGVTQTPRYLIKTRGQQVTLSCSPISGHRSVSWYQQTPGQGLQFLFEYFSETQRNKGNFPGRFSGRQFSNSRSEMNVSTLELGDSALYLCASSLGGISNQPQHFGDGTRLSIL.

J is TRBJ2-2 and V is TRBV7-9; D is perhaps TRBD1 (6 bases). The CDR3 totals 16 residues. V gave up 0 bases and J gave up 6 bases, with 14 bases separating them. CDR1 is SEHNR, CDR2 FQNEAQ, per germline (reference sequence). The CDR3 protein is CASSLAPGRGAGELFF. The DNA for the CDR3 is TGTGCCAGCAGCTTAGCTCCGGGCAGGGGTGCCGGGGAGCTGTTTTTT.

The chain recombines TRBV6-5 with TRBJ1-1; possibly TRBD1 for D (5 bases). V was pared by 2 bases and J by 7 bases, with 8 bases between. The CDR3 extends over 12 amino acids. Germline assignment: CDR1 MNHEY and CDR2 SVGAGI. The DNA for the CDR3 is TGTGCCAGCAGTTACCCCCAGGGTGAAGCTTTCTTT. Residues: CASSYPQGEAFF.

This clone came up a few times. The V gene is TRBV10-3, the J gene TRBJ1-2; TRBD1 aligns across 7 bases. The CDR3 covers 13 residues. The V and J ends lost 8 bases and 4 bases, in that order; junction bases with no gene match: 7. The V gene's germline CDR1 is ENHRY and CDR2 SYGVKD. The CDR3 sequence: CAISGQEGYGYTF. CDR3 in DNA: TGTGCCATCTCCGGACAGGAGGGCTATGGCTACACCTTC.

V gene TRBV7-2 combines with J gene TRBJ2-7, with D unclear. Germline V CDR1 and CDR2: SGHTA, FQGNSA. The CDR3 is 12 amino acids. Trimming cost V 1 base and J 2 bases, with 3 bases left between them. CDR3 nucleotide sequence: TGTGCCAGCAGCTTAGTCCCCTACGAGCAGTACTTC. Its protein is CASSLVPYEQYF.

The chain has TRBV29-1 and TRBJ2-1, with D perhaps TRBD2 (5 bases). Germline CDR1 and CDR2: SQVTM and ANQGSEA. The CDR3 loop spans 12 amino acids. Trimming left V 3 bases short and J 4 bases short, with 7 bases between. This CDR3 is CSVDRGYNEQFF. Here the CDR3 DNA reads TGCAGCGTTGATCGGGGTTACAATGAGCAGTTCTTC.